This is a list of T cell receptor delta chains from one sample in a study of Vδ1+ human thymocytes. TCRdb re-identified clones in the multiplex PCR reads via CATT. The data contain about 75,000 delta-chain clones, around 34% of them singletons. The sequenced material came from Vdelta1+ gamma-delta thymocytes from the thymus. The receptors here all came from a boy in the first two years of life who had congenital heart surgery. Each CDR3 is given with its conserved first and last residue. D genes are given only for firm matches. Rows may omit the clone size; those that give it use once, few, many or a size class.

TRDV1	TRDD3	.	TRDJ1	TGTGCTCTTGGGGCTTCCCTGAGATCAATCACGTCGCCAGTACTGGGGGATACTCTATACACCGATAAACTCATCTTT	CALGASLRSITSPVLGDTLYTDKLIF
TRDV1	TRDD3	few	TRDJ1	TGTGCTCTTGGGCCCCGGGGGACTGGGGGATACAGGGACACCGATAAACTCATCTTT	CALGPRGTGGYRDTDKLIF
TRDV1	.	.	TRDJ1	TGTGCTCTTGGGGAGCCTACGATCCCCTTACAGAAGGCCTGGTTTTGCACCGATAAACTCATCTTT	CALGEPTIPLQKAWFCTDKLIF
TRDV1	TRDD3	few	TRDJ1	TGTGCTCTTGGGGAAACGGCGGATATTAGTCACCAACGGGGGATACGGGGGTACACCGATAAACTCATCTTT	CALGETADISHQRGIRGYTDKLIF
TRDV1	TRDD3	.	TRDJ1	TGTGCTCTTGGGGCCGATCTATTCCGGTTGGTGGGGGATAAGGCTAAACTCATCTTT	CALGADLFRLVGDKAKLIF
TRDV1	.	.	TRDJ1	TGTGCTCTTGGGGGACCTTCCTACGGGGGGATACTAAACCTTAAAGGTCCCGACACCGATAAACTCATCTTT	CALGGPSYGGILNLKGPDTDKLIF
TRDV1	.	few	TRDJ1	TGTGCTCTTGATGTTAACGTGATACGCCCCGATAAACTCATCTTT	CALDVNVIRPDKLIF
TRDV1	.	few	TRDJ1	TGTGCTCTTGGGGCAAGTCGGCCTTCCCACGACCCTAAACTCATCTTT	CALGASRPSHDPKLIF
TRDV1	TRDD3	.	TRDJ1	TGTGCTCTTGGGGGGAGGCCCCATACTGGGGTCCCTGGCGATAAACTCATCTTT	CALGGRPHTGVPGDKLIF
TRDV1	TRDD3	.	TRDJ1	TGTGCTCTTGGGTATTCACACGTCGGCTACTGGGGGATAGGGTACACCGATAAACTCATCTTT	CALGYSHVGYWGIGYTDKLIF
TRDV1	TRDD3	.	TRDJ1	TGTGCCCTTGGGGAGCCGACCTCCTACCCACCGGGGATACACGCCGATAAACTCATCTTT	CALGEPTSYPPGIHADKLIF
TRDV1	TRDD3	.	TRDJ1	TGTGCTCTTGGGGAACTTAGTTTTGGGGGACGCCAAGACACCGATAAACTCATCTTT	CALGELSFGGRQDTDKLIF
TRDV2	TRDD3	few	TRDJ1	TGTGCCTGTGACACCCTACTGGGGGATCGGGGGTACACCGATAAACTCATCTTT	CACDTLLGDRGYTDKLIF
TRDV1	TRDD3	.	TRDJ1	TGTGCTCTTGGGTTCGACTGGGGGAGAACGACCGATAAACTCATCTTT	CALGFDWGRTTDKLIF
TRDV1	TRDD3	few	TRDJ1	TGTGCTCTTGGGGAACTCCGGTGCGTCGAGGGATACCATAAACTCATCTTT	CALGELRCVEGYHKLIF
TRDV1	TRDD3	.	TRDJ1	TGTGCTCTTGGGGAAGCCCCTCCATGGTGGGGGATACGTGCCGATAAACTCATCTTT	CALGEAPPWWGIRADKLIF
TRDV1	.	few	TRDJ1	TGTGCTCTTGGGGAACATTCCCACCCTCCCTGGGTTGTCTCGAATAACACCGATAAACTCATCTTT	CALGEHSHPPWVVSNNTDKLIF
TRDV1	TRDD3	.	TRDJ1	TGTGCTCTTTGGGTGAACCTCCTCTCCTGCCTACTGGGGACCAAATACACCGATAAACTCATCTTT	CALWVNLLSCLLGTKYTDKLIF
TRDV1	TRDD3	few	TRDJ1	TGTGCTCTTGGGGAACCACCCCTTCTCTTGATCCGGGGATACAAGGATAAACTCATCTTT	CALGEPPLLLIRGYKDKLIF
TRDV1	.	.	TRDJ1	TGTGCTCTTGGGGAACTTCGGGGGGACACCGATAAACTCATCTTT	CALGELRGDTDKLIF
TRDV1	TRDD3	.	TRDJ1	TGTGCTCTTGGGGATCCCCTTCCGTCCCCTTGGGGGATACGCAATAAACTCATCTTT	CALGDPLPSPWGIRNKLIF
TRDV1	.	few	TRDJ1	TGTGCTCTTGGGTCCCTTCCCCCACGGGATATACCGTACACCGATAAACTCATCTTT	CALGSLPPRDIPYTDKLIF
TRDV1	TRDD3	.	TRDJ1	TGTGCTCTTACCGCGGGGATATTGGGCCGAGAATACACCGATAAACTCATCTTT	CALTAGILGREYTDKLIF
TRDV1	TRDD3	few	TRDJ1	TGTGCTCTTGCCCCTTCCTTTCTACTGGGGGATACTAGGACCGATAAACTCATCTTT	CALAPSFLLGDTRTDKLIF
TRDV3	.	.	TRDJ1	TGTGCCTCTTGGAGGGAACCCAACACCGATAAACTCATCTTT	CASWREPNTDKLIF
TRDV1	TRDD3	few	TRDJ1	TGTGCTCTTGGGGGGCCCCGACTGGGGGATATGCGACGGGAGTACACCGATAAACTCATCTTT	CALGGPRLGDMRREYTDKLIF
TRDV1	TRDD3	.	TRDJ1	TGTGCTCTTGGGGAACTTCCCTCCCTGTACTGGGGGATAGGGCGGAGCACCGATAAACTCATCTTT	CALGELPSLYWGIGRSTDKLIF
TRDV1	TRDD2	few	TRDJ1	TGTGCTCTTGGGGAACTAGGGGGGCTTCCTATCCCCGACACCGATAAACTCATCTTT	CALGELGGLPIPDTDKLIF
TRDV1	TRDD3	.	TRDJ1	TGTGCTCTTGGTACCTTTCCTGGGGGACGAAGAACCGATAAACTCATCTTT	CALGTFPGGRRTDKLIF